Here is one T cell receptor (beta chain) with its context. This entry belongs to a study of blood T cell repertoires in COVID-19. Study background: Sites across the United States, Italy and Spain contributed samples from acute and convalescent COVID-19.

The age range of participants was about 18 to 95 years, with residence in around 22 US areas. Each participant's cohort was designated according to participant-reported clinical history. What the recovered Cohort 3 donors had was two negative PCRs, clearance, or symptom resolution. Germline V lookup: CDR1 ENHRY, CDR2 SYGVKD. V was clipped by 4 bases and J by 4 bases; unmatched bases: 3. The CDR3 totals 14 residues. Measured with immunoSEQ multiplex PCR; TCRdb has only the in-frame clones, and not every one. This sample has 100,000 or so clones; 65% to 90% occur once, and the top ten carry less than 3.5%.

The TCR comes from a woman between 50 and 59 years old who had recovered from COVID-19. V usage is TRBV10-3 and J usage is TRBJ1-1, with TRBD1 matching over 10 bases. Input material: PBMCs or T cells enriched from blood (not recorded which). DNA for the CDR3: TGTGCCATCAGTGGACAGGGGGCGGGCACTGAAGCTTTCTTT. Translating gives CAISGQGAGTEAFF.